This entry lists 16 T cell receptor beta chains sequenced from one sample in a study of shared clonotypes between healthy human individuals. Sequencing used immunoSEQ multiplex PCR; TCRdb keeps in-frame clones, though not all of them. The profile shows over a million clones, 75% to 80% of them singletons. Sequenced sample: memory CD4+ T cells from PBMCs. Subset meaning: CD45RA-negative fraction. The source of these receptors is a man younger than 35 in good health. Some clones in this sample may be carry-over from other donors' samples.

The V call is TRBV7-6, the J call TRBJ2-7, with D tentatively TRBD2 (7 bases). Germline CDR1 is SGHVS and CDR2 is FNYEAQ. This CDR3 region has 15 residues. Trimming took 0 bases from V and 4 from J, leaving 13 bases between them. CDR3 loop: CASSLAQGGGYEQYF. For the CDR3, the DNA is TGTGCCAGCAGCTTAGCACAGGGAGGGGGTTACGAGCAGTACTTC. The full variable domain, its missing parts supplied by reference TRBV7-6 and TRBJ2-7, is GAGVSQSPRYKVTKRGQDVALRCDPISGHVSLYWYRQALGQGPEFLTYFNYEAQQDKSGLPNDRFSAERPEGSISTLTIQRTEQRDSAMYRCASSLAQGGGYEQYFGPGTRLTVT.

This clone was picked up a small number of times. The rearrangement joins TRBV4-1 to TRBJ1-4; TRBD1 is a possible D gene (6 bases). This CDR3 has 15 amino acids. Trimming shortened V by 3 bases and J by 10 bases, and 18 bases separated the two germline ends. The germline CDR1 and CDR2 sequences are MGHRA and YSYEKL. CDR3 region: CASSQGDNPKGKLFF. CDR3 nucleotides: TGCGCCAGCAGCCAGGGGGACAACCCAAAGGGAAAACTGTTTTTT.

The V call is TRBV28, the J call TRBJ2-1, with D possibly matching TRBD2 (6 bases). Germline V gene data show CDR1 as MDHEN and CDR2 as SYDVKM. The V and J ends lost 4 bases and 10 bases respectively, with 20 bases between them. The CDR3 runs 15 residues. CDR3 sequence reads: CASSSPGVGGEEQFF. CDR3 nucleotide sequence: TGTGCCAGCAGTTCGCCGGGAGTGGGGGGTGAGGAGCAGTTCTTC.

This clone was picked up many times. This chain joins TRBV5-1 and TRBJ2-7; possibly TRBD2 for D (6 bases). V was cut by 0 bases and J by 4 bases, with 17 bases left in between. Germline V gene lookup returns CDR1 SGHRS and CDR2 YFSETQ. CDR3 length equals 16 residues. CDR3 sequence: CASSLAALGGSYEQYF. CDR3 DNA sequence: TGCGCCAGCAGCTTGGCCGCGTTGGGGGGTTCTTACGAGCAGTACTTC.

This chain connects TRBV5-1 to TRBJ2-7; D possibly uses TRBD1 or TRBD2 (5 bases each). Between the trimmed V and J ends, which lost 4 bases and 4 bases, there was a span of 15 bases. From germline, CDR1 is SGHRS and CDR2 YFSETQ. The length of the CDR3 is 14 residues. Here the CDR3 DNA reads TGCGCCAGCAGCCGGACTGTAGGGGATTACGAGCAGTACTTC. Translation: CASSRTVGDYEQYF.

This rearrangement joins TRBV2 to TRBJ2-5; D unclear. Germline lookup yields CDR1 SNHLY and CDR2 FYNNEI. Trimming took 6 bases from V and 2 from J, leaving 7 bases between them. CDR3 length equals 12 residues. The CDR3 spells CASSIEQETQYF. CDR3 nucleotide sequence: TGTGCCAGCAGCATAGAGCAAGAGACCCAGTACTTC. Looking up the rest from reference TRBV2 and TRBJ2-5 gives the full variable domain: EPEVTQTPSHQVTQMGQEVILRCVPISNHLYFYWYRQILGQKVEFLVSFYNNEISEKSEIFDDQFSVERPDGSNFTLKIRSTKLEDSAMYFCASSIEQETQYFGPGTRLLVL.

The sample holds a few counts of this clone. The rearrangement uses TRBV7-3 and TRBJ2-1, with 14 bases matching TRBD2. V lost 5 bases, J lost 6 bases, and 12 bases stayed unmatched. The CDR3 is 18 residues long. Germline-derived CDR1 and CDR2 are SGHTA and FQGTGA. The CDR3 DNA is TGTGCCAGCAGCCAGACTAGCGGGAGGGGATTTTTAGGCAATGAGCAGTTCTTC. Its protein is CASSQTSGRGFLGNEQFF.

Notes on this clone: One base separates it from a far larger clone, so it is likely a read error. CDR3 sequence: CASRAPGPQGDTIYF. CDR3 sequence (DNA): TGTGCCAGCAGGGCTCCGGGGCCGCAGGGAGACACCATATATTTT. J is TRBJ1-3 and V is TRBV25-1; maybe TRBD1 (5 bases). Trimming cost V 6 bases and J 8 bases, with 20 bases left between them. Looked up from germline, CDR1 is MGHDK and CDR2 is SYGVNS. CDR3 length equals 15 residues.

This chain links TRBV6-5 with TRBJ1-3; TRBD1 matches at 8 bases. The germline gives CDR1 MNHEY, CDR2 SVGAGI. This CDR3 has 14 residues. Unmatched junction bases numbered 5, after V lost 6 bases and J lost 4 bases. CDR3: CASREPGGGNTIYF. In DNA form, the CDR3 reads TGTGCCAGCAGAGAACCAGGGGGCGGAAACACCATATATTTT.

V gene TRBV7-3 combines with J gene TRBJ2-3; 12 positions match TRBD2. The CDR3 runs to 15 residues. Germline CDR1 and CDR2: SGHTA and FQGTGA. V shed 6 bases and J 3 bases; nucleotides not matched to a gene: 4. The CDR3 coding sequence is TGTGCCAGCAGTGGGACTAGCGGGTCTACAGATACGCAGTATTTT. This sequence encodes CASSGTSGSTDTQYF.

The chain is built from TRBV7-2 and TRBJ1-2; TRBD1 matches at 7 bases. Trimming at V came to 7 bases and at J to 8 bases, leaving 10 bases not matched to a gene. Germline CDR1 reads SGHTA; CDR2 reads FQGNSA. This CDR3 comprises 13 residues. The CDR3 loop reads CASTLRRGDGYTF. The CDR3 coding sequence is TGTGCCAGCACCCTGCGCAGGGGGGACGGCTACACCTTC.

The chain combines TRBV5-1 with TRBJ1-2; D is undetermined. The CDR3 spans 13 residues. The ends were cut back, 1 base at V and 0 bases at J, with 4 bases in the middle. Germline V gene lookup returns CDR1 SGHRS and CDR2 YFSETQ. Written as DNA, the CDR3 is TGCGCCAGCAGCTTGCCAGCTAACTATGGCTACACCTTC. Its translation is CASSLPANYGYTF.

The CDR3 loop reads CASIPQAALSYGYTF. Here the CDR3 DNA reads TGTGCCAGCATCCCCCAAGCCGCCCTAAGCTATGGCTACACCTTC. V is TRBV2 and J is TRBJ1-2; D call uncertain. This CDR3 is built from 15 residues. V shed 7 bases and J shed 4 bases, with 19 bases lying between them. CDR1 and CDR2 (germline): SNHLY, FYNNEI.

The chain employs TRBV5-1 and TRBJ2-1; 12 bases agree with TRBD2. CDR1 is SGHRS, CDR2 YFSETQ, per germline. This CDR3 contains 15 residues. Trimming cost V 6 bases and J 7 bases; bases outside gene matches: 8. CDR3 protein: CASTMTSGSGNEQFF. CDR3 DNA: TGCGCCAGCACCATGACTAGCGGGAGTGGAAATGAGCAGTTCTTC.

The V call is TRBV5-1, the J call TRBJ1-1, with D possibly matching TRBD1 (5 bases). Germline V CDR1 and CDR2: SGHRS, YFSETQ. CDR3 length equals 14 residues. Trimming stripped 4 bases from V and 1 base from J, with 11 bases between. The CDR3 nucleotides read TGCGCCAGCAGCGGTAGGGGACCGAACACTGAAGCTTTCTTT. Its protein product is CASSGRGPNTEAFF.

The V call is TRBV11-2, the J call TRBJ1-6, with TRBD1 as a possible D gene (5 bases). Germline V gene data show CDR1 as SGHAT and CDR2 as FQNNGV. The CDR3 sequence is 15 residues long. V was pared by 5 bases and J by 7 bases, with 15 bases between. Here the CDR3 DNA reads TGTGCCAGCAGCCGATCCAGGGCCCTAAATTCACCCCTCCACTTT. This encodes CASSRSRALNSPLHF.